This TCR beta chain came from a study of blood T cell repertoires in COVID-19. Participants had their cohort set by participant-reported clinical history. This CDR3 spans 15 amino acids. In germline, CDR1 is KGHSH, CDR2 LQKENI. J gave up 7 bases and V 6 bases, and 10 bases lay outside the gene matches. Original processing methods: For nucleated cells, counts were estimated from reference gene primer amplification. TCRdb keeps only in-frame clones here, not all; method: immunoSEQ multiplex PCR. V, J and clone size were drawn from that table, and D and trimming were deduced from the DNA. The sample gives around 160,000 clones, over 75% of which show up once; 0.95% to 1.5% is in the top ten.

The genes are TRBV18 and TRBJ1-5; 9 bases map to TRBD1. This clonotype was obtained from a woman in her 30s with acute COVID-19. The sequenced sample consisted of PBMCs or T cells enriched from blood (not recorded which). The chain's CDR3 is CASSLPGQGSQPQHF. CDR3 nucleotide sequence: TGTGCCAGCTCGCTTCCGGGACAGGGCTCCCAGCCCCAGCATTTT.